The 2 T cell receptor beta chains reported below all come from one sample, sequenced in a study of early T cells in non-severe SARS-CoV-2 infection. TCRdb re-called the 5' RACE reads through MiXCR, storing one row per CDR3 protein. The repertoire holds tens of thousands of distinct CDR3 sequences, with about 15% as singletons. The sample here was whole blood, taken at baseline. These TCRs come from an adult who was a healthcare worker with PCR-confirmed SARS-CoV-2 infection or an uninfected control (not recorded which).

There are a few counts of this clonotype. The CDR3 reads CASSQVRGDTQYF. The CDR3 region has the DNA TGTGCCAGCAGCCAAGTTAGAGGGGATACGCAGTATTTT. The J gene is TRBJ2-3, the V gene TRBV3-1; possibly TRBD2 for D (5 bases). The germline gives CDR1 LGHDT, CDR2 YNNKEL (reference sequence). The CDR3 is 13 amino acids. V lost 1 base and J lost 6, with 8 bases in between.

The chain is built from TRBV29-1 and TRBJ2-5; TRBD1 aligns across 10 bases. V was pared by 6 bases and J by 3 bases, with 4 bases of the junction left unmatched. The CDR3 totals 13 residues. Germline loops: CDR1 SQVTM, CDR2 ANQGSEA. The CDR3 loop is CSVPGQGKETQYF. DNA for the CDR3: TGCAGCGTCCCGGGACAGGGGAAAGAGACCCAGTACTTC.